This T cell receptor (delta chain) comes out of a study of Vγ9Vδ2 T cells in congenital toxoplasmosis (dated by TCRdb to the early 2020s). Describing the broader study: Congenital toxoplasmosis was diagnosed using IgG, IgM and IgA serology, Western blot and an in-house interferon-gamma release assay. The study compared gamma and delta chain CDR3 repertoires of sorted blood gammadelta T cells between congenitally T. gondii-infected and uninfected infants. Infant repertoires were sequenced at 2 months after birth and at 1 year of age. TCR sequencing was performed on 5 infected and under 12 uninfected infants at 2 months and on 3 infected and 4 uninfected infants at 1 year.

cDNA was made by template-switch reverse transcription with TRGC- and TRDC-specific primers in one tube, using SuperScript II. The TRGC primer was designed so that it would bind both of the constant genes TRGC1 and TRGC2. The KAPA Real-Time Library Amplification Kit was used to amplify TRG and TRD, and AMPure XP beads were used for purification between steps. Index PCR with the Nextera XT Index Kit was used to attach the Illumina sequencing adapters. TRG and TRD amplicons were sequenced on an Illumina MiSeq with the V2 300 kit, giving 150 bp paired-end reads. In the source study's methods: Before further analysis, read quality was checked using FastQC version 0.11.8. With MiXCR version 3.0.3, reads were aligned to GenBank TRG or TRD reference genes and CDR3 sequences were built. Default MiXCR settings were kept, except that 3 rather than 5 consecutive nucleotides were used to assemble TRDD gene segments. N additions, CDR3 length, J segment length and clonotype sharing between samples were all calculated using VDJtools version 1.2.1. CDR3 sequences that were out of frame or contained stop codons were left out of the analysis. Infant repertoires were compared for overlap with previously published fetal, cord blood and adult blood Vgamma9Vdelta2 repertoires. Clones were re-identified by TCRdb from the public reads with CATT, and rows with the same DNA were merged. TCRdb's processing, not the authors', yielded these V and J calls. The sample has 300 to 350 delta-chain clones on record, 55% of them singletons. The top ten clones comprise 55% to 75% of the sample.

Overall study outcomes, separate from this receptor: Two months was the earliest age with enough suitable sample material for TCR repertoire analysis, so newborn repertoires were not sequenced. Germline-encoded fetal-type TRDV2 CDR3 sequences seemed to be more prevalent in infected than in uninfected 2-month-old infants, with an in utero expansion footprint being suggested. Repertoire differences between infected and uninfected infants were less clear at 1 year of age than at 2 months. Both infected and uninfected infants showed high prevalence of a public TRGV9 clonotype. At 2 months, TRGV9 and TRDV2 CDR3s of infected infants appeared to carry fewer N additions than uninfected infants, especially TRDV2-TRDJ1 sequences.

The CDR3 goes from the cysteine to the phenylalanine over 16 residues. The retained sequence is limited to the CDR3, 48 bases, with the frame set at the first base. For CDR1 and CDR2, the germline V gene (reference sequence) lists TVYSNPD and GDNSRS. This clone showed up just a few times. Its cognate antigen has yet to be identified. Given a far larger clone just one base away, this is likely a sequencing read error. Mothers of both infected and uninfected infants received the same treatment, using spiramycin and/or pyrimethamine plus sulfadiazine plus folinic acid. Every infant, whether infected or uninfected, was delivered at term, after more than 37 weeks of gestation. About 1 mL of blood was processed into PBMCs by Lymphoprep gradient centrifugation, after which the PBMCs were cryopreserved in liquid nitrogen and shipped to Belgium. After thawing, PBMCs were labeled with Zombie NIR viability dye and stained with CD3, TCR gammadelta, Vgamma9 and Vdelta2 antibodies. A FACSAria III was used to sort CD3+ TCRgammadelta+ T cells, reaching a mean purity of roughly 98%. For each sample, the RNeasy Micro Kit was used to isolate RNA from some 10,000 sorted gammadelta T cells. Infants were born to mothers enrolled with primary T. gondii infection during pregnancy. Infant peripheral blood was collected at an outpatient microbiology and virology center in Pavia, Italy.

The TCR sequence derives from a child under 10 years old born to a mother with Toxoplasma gondii infection during pregnancy, either congenitally infected or uninfected (not recorded which). The sample was gamma-delta T cells from blood. This receptor chain uses TRDV3 and TRDJ1; 9 central bases correspond to TRDD3. Here the CDR3 is given as CASGLLGDVHTHKLIF. The sequenced DNA is TGTGCCTCCGGCTTACTGGGGGACGTCCACACCCATAAACTCATCTTT.